This T cell receptor (beta chain) was profiled in a study of Graves' ophthalmopathy and Graves' hyperthyroidism. On the study more broadly: Hyperthyroidism was considered stable when no ophthalmopathy appeared within 18 months of follow-up.

This clonotype showed up many times. The authors amplified TCR beta CDR3 regions, and they did so from RNA transcripts for repertoire sequencing. Second-round multiplex PCR came after first-round RT-PCR with HTBI primers. TCRdb recomputed calls from the multiplex PCR reads with MiXCR, one row per CDR3 protein. The sample lists around 520,000 distinct CDR3 sequences, under 45% occurring once. The CDR3 length is 14 residues. Losses at the gene ends were 3 bases for V and 3 bases for J; bases not matched to a gene: 4. Germline V gives CDR1 MGHRA, CDR2 YSYEKL. The chain combines TRBV4-1 with TRBJ1-2; 7 bases agree with TRBD1. The receptor was derived from an adult man with Graves' hyperthyroidism. Sequences were obtained from peripheral blood or thyroid tissue (not recorded which). In DNA, the CDR3 is TGCGCCAGCAGCCAGGCTGACAGGGACTATGGCTACACCTTC. Its translation is CASSQADRDYGYTF.